This TCR beta chain comes out of a study of T cells in Graves' hyperthyroidism and ophthalmopathy. This clonotype has ten or more counts. The antigen remains undetermined. From germline, CDR1 is SGDLS and CDR2 YYNGEE. The CDR3 covers 16 residues. Germline trimming cut 4 bases from V and 0 bases from J; bases unmatched to any gene: 6. Patients counted as stable if ophthalmopathy did not develop within 18 months. Pregnant or lactating patients were excluded, as were those with uncontrolled infection or other autoimmune disease. Thyroid ultrasound and orbital computed tomography, with clinical symptoms and serum thyroxine and TRAb, informed diagnoses. The TCR beta CDR3 regions underwent amplification using RNA transcripts as the source. The TCR CDR3 first-round RT-PCR relied on the HTBI primer set. Each CDR3 protein is one row after TCRdb ran MiXCR on the multiplex PCR reads. The sample has about 360,000 distinct CDR3 sequences, about 18% seen once; the top ten hold 3% to 4.5%.

Regarding the study as a whole: Most expanded thyroid clonotypes above 0.001 also appeared in blood.

The chain employs TRBV9 and TRBJ2-4, with 8 bases matching TRBD2. The TCR originated in a young woman with Graves' hyperthyroidism. Sequencing was done on a sample of blood. CDR3 amino acids: CASSISGVLAKNIQYF. The CDR3 DNA reads TGTGCCAGCAGCATTAGCGGGGTCCTAGCCAAAAACATTCAGTACTTC.